A single sample gave rise to the 17 T cell receptor beta chains below, sequenced in a study of response to subunit inactivated influenza vaccine. TCRdb ran MiXCR on the RT-PCR reads and lists one entry per CDR3 protein. The sample lists more than 600,000 distinct CDR3 sequences, 15% to 20% occurring once. This specimen was PBMCs from blood, taken about 5 days after vaccination. The receptors here all came from a middle-aged man who received an inactivated influenza vaccine.

This clonotype was observed a handful of times. Written as DNA, the CDR3 is TGCAGCGTTGACCCCCTAGGCTATGGCTACACCTTC. It yields the protein CSVDPLGYGYTF. The chain employs TRBV29-1 and TRBJ1-2; D not certain. The ends were cut back, 3 bases at V and 4 bases at J, with 9 bases in the middle. Germline V CDR1 and CDR2: SQVTM, ANQGSEA. CDR3 length: 12 residues.

This clonotype was seen a few times. The gene calls are TRBV11-2 and TRBJ2-7; D is perhaps TRBD1 (6 bases). From germline, CDR1 is SGHAT and CDR2 FQNNGV. The ends were cut back, 8 bases at V and 0 bases at J, with 11 bases in the middle. The length of the CDR3 is 13 residues. This CDR3 reads CASLDSSSYEQYF. In nucleotides, the CDR3 is TGTGCCAGCTTGGACAGTTCCTCCTACGAGCAGTACTTC.

This clonotype was counted only a few times. CDR3 loop: CASRLSSGRASEQFF. The CDR3 coding sequence is TGTGCCAGCCGCCTGTCTAGCGGGAGGGCTAGTGAGCAGTTCTTC. The V call is TRBV12-3 or TRBV12-4, the J call TRBJ2-1, with 12 bases matching TRBD2. V was pared by 8 bases and J by 9 bases, with 11 bases of the junction left unmatched. CDR3 length: 15 amino acids.

The rearrangement links TRBV6-5 to TRBJ2-3, with D possibly matching TRBD1 (6 bases). The V end lost 4 bases, the J end lost 1 base, and 15 bases lay between the germline ends. The CDR3 runs to 16 residues. Per germline, CDR1 MNHEY and CDR2 SVGAGI. The CDR3 region has the DNA TGTGCCAGCAGTTCAAAAACAGGGCCTGGCACAGATACGCAGTATTTT. Its translation is CASSSKTGPGTDTQYF.

The chain is built from TRBV5-1 and TRBJ2-3, with D maybe TRBD2 (6 bases). This CDR3 contains 16 residues. CDR1 and CDR2 (germline): SGHRS, YFSETQ. Trimming removed 5 bases from V and 0 bases from J, with 16 bases in between. DNA for the CDR3: TGCGCCAGCAGTCAAACGCGGGGCAGGAGCACAGATACGCAGTATTTT. Amino acids: CASSQTRGRSTDTQYF.

This clonotype has just a few counts. The chain joins TRBV12-3 or TRBV12-4 to TRBJ1-2, with 7 nucleotides matching TRBD1. The J segment lost 8 bases and the V segment lost 2 bases, leaving 2 bases of the junction unmatched. The CDR3 contains 12 residues. CDR3 region: CASSLRGRGYTF. CDR3 coding DNA: TGTGCCAGCAGTTTAAGGGGGCGAGGCTACACCTTC.

In this sample, this clonotype turned up many times. The chain couples TRBV6-2 or TRBV6-3 to TRBJ1-5; possible D gene TRBD1, 5 bases. CDR3 length: 15 amino acids. Trimming shortened V by 3 bases and J by 4 bases, and 13 bases separated the two germline ends. From germline, CDR1 is MNHEY and CDR2 SVGEGT. In DNA form, the CDR3 reads TGTGCCAGCAGTTATATGCTGGGGGGAAATCAGCCCCAGCATTTT. Translation gives CASSYMLGGNQPQHF.

The chain couples TRBV9 to TRBJ1-2, with 8 bases matching TRBD1. CDR1 and CDR2 from the germline V gene are SGDLS and YYNGEE. After removal of 4 bases from V and 10 bases from J, the junction contained 15 bases not matched to a gene. The length of the CDR3 is 15 residues. Here the CDR3 DNA reads TGTGCCAGCAGCCCCCCCTTGAGGGACAGGAGCCTCTACACCTTC. This codes for CASSPPLRDRSLYTF.

For this clonotype: Sequence at one end of the junction differs from germline and may be a read error. The chain carries TRBV4-3 and TRBJ2-7, with a weak D call TRBD2 (6 bases). The germline CDR1 and CDR2 sequences are LGHNA and YSLEER. The CDR3 contains 15 residues. The chain's CDR3 is CASSLGAGTSYEQYF. The CDR3 DNA follows: TGTGCCAGCAGCTTAGGTGCGGGGACCTCCTACGAGCAGTACTTC.

Only a few counts were recorded for this clonotype. V usage is TRBV5-1 and J usage is TRBJ2-7; TRBD2 matches at 7 bases. The CDR3 length is 15 residues. The germline V gene encodes CDR1 SGHRS and CDR2 YFSETQ. V shed 1 base and J 2 bases; nucleotides not matched to a gene: 6. CDR3 nucleotide sequence: TGCGCCAGCAGCTTGAACAGCGGGGCGGCCTACGAGCAGTACTTC. Protein product: CASSLNSGAAYEQYF.

This clonotype was found once. This sequence joins TRBV27 and TRBJ2-2, with 9 bases that match TRBD1. The CDR3 spans 14 residues. V dropped 6 bases and J dropped 6; count of bases not matched to a gene: 5. Per germline, CDR1 MNHEY and CDR2 SMNVEV (reference sequence). The CDR3 nucleotides are TGTGCCAGCAGCCACGACAGGGGGGCCGGGGAGCTGTTTTTT. Protein sequence: CASSHDRGAGELFF.

The chain links TRBV29-1 to TRBJ2-5, with TRBD2 as a possible D gene (6 bases). In germline, CDR1 is SQVTM, CDR2 ANQGSEA. The V gene lost 4 bases and the J gene lost 5 bases, with 11 bases spanning the gap. This CDR3 is built from 12 residues. The CDR3, as DNA: TGCAGCGTTGGCGGCGGGGACGAGACCCAGTACTTC. Residues: CSVGGGDETQYF. The full variable domain, its missing parts supplied by reference TRBV29-1 and TRBJ2-5, is SAVISQKPSRDICQRGTSLTIQCQVDSQVTMMFWYRQQPGQSLTLIATANQGSEATYESGFVIDKFPISRPNLTFSTLTVSNMSPEDSSIYLCSVGGGDETQYFGPGTRLLVL.

The rearrangement links TRBV20-1 to TRBJ1-1; TRBD1 agrees at 7 bases. The CDR3 has 16 residues. Germline V gives CDR1 DFQATT, CDR2 SNEGSKA (reference sequence). J was trimmed by 0 bases and V by 1 base; bases with no gene match: 8. CDR3 nucleotides: TGCAGTGCTAGAGGTTTGGACAGGATCATGAACACTGAAGCTTTCTTT. It encodes CSARGLDRIMNTEAFF.

This clonotype was observed a few times. The chain recombines TRBV7-2 with TRBJ2-3; possible D gene TRBD2, 5 bases. Germline loops: CDR1 SGHTA, CDR2 FQGNSA. Deletions cut 6 bases from V and 6 bases from J, with 19 bases between. CDR3 length: 15 amino acids. The CDR3 bases are TGTGCCAGCAGTTCCTACTCGGGGTTGTACGATACGCAGTATTTT. Protein product: CASSSYSGLYDTQYF. Drawing the rest from reference TRBV7-2 and TRBJ2-3, the complete variable domain is GAGVSQSPSNKVTEKGKDVELRCDPISGHTALYWYRQSLGQGLEFLIYFQGNSAPDKSGLPSDRFSAERTGGSVSTLTIQRTQQEDSAVYLCASSSYSGLYDTQYFGPGTRLTVL.

A few counts support this clonotype. The CDR3 DNA is TGCGCCAGCAGCCTTCGGACTAGCGGTACCACCGGGGAGCTGTTTTTT. Translated: CASSLRTSGTTGELFF. This rearrangement joins TRBV5-1 to TRBJ2-2, with TRBD2 identical over 10 bases. The CDR3 is 16 residues long. The V segment lost 4 bases and the J segment 4 bases; nucleotides outside the gene matches: 7. Germline CDR1 and CDR2: SGHRS and YFSETQ.

CDR3 sequence (DNA): TGCAGTGCTAGAGATCCGCGTCGGGATACGAACACCGGGGAGCTGTTTTTT. Its protein is CSARDPRRDTNTGELFF. The chain is built from TRBV20-1 and TRBJ2-2; D possibly corresponds to TRBD2 (5 bases). Deletions cut 0 bases from V and 0 bases from J, with 14 bases between. This CDR3 is 17 amino acids long. Germline CDR1 reads DFQATT; CDR2 reads SNEGSKA (reference sequence).

V is TRBV6-5 and J is TRBJ1-4; D is uncertain. Trimming left V 3 bases short and J 8 bases short, with 13 bases between. Germline-derived CDR1 and CDR2 are MNHEY and SVGAGI. The CDR3 runs 14 residues. CDR3 DNA sequence: TGTGCCAGCAGTTATACACCAGTCGAAGAAAAACTGTTTTTT. As protein: CASSYTPVEEKLFF.